This T cell receptor (beta chain) appears in the sequencing data of a study of blood T cell repertoires in COVID-19 (dated by TCRdb to 2019 to 2021). In the study overall: Samples from collaborators originated in the United States, Italy and Spain and spanned both the acute and convalescent phases of COVID-19. Deeply sampled blood TCRbeta repertoires from subjects exposed to, actively infected with, or recovered from COVID-19 were included in the dataset. Where HLA class I and class II types were available, the types were taken from metadata supplied by the sample provider, not from assay-based typing. The material from the prospective study consisted of cDNA or gDNA derived from T cells, B-cell-depleted T cells, or PBMCs. The sample metadata nearly always contained a de-identified subject ID, COVID-19 status, age in years and sex. Samples were obtained from the ongoing ImmuneRACE study (first 160 participants) and from over 1,000 subjects provided by 6 global collaborators. The repertoires were released in a freely available public database meant as a resource for research on the immune response to SARS-CoV-2.

General conclusions and limits of the study: The quantity of clinical and demographic metadata differed by source and by participant and was supplied without curation.

Regarding this clone: What antigen it recognizes has not been identified. Per-nucleotide qualities are absent, and no much larger clonotype sits a single base away.

The V end loses 0 bases and the J end loses 0 bases, and a stretch of 13 bases separates them. The CDR3 contains 18 residues, cysteine and phenylalanine counted. The only DNA kept is the CDR3, 54 bases in frame from the first base. The germline V gene sets CDR1 to SGHRS and CDR2 to YFSETQ. Collaborating institutions collected whole blood in K2EDTA tubes following their own protocols. For TCRbeta analysis, collaborator samples were shipped as frozen whole blood, as isolated PBMCs, or as DNA extracted from either sample type. TCRbeta CDR3 regions were amplified from genomic DNA by means of the immunoSEQ Assay, a bias-controlled multiplex PCR. In the original analysis: Nucleated cell counts per sample were estimated from amplification of reference gene primers within the assay. To quantify the absolute abundance of each unique TCRbeta CDR3 rearrangement, sequence reads were collapsed and filtered. Productive Simpson clonality was computed per sample as the square root of Simpson's diversity index over productive rearrangements. Drawn from immuneACCESS, this table holds only the in-frame rearrangements with V and J called that TCRdb kept. Clones are partly lost; checked studies trace under half to an unresolved V gene and leave the rest unexplained. That table is the source of V, J and clone size, and D and trimming were worked out from the DNA. The sample yields about 130,000 clones; 60% to 80% were counted once. The leading ten clones occupy around 5.2% of the sample.

The sample consisted of peripheral blood. The receptor was derived from a man in his 60s with acute or convalescent COVID-19. The chain is assembled from TRBV5-1 and TRBJ1-6, with the D gene not clear enough to name. For the CDR3, the sequence is CASSLEEGRSSYNSPLHF. The DNA sequence is TGCGCCAGCAGCTTGGAAGAGGGTAGGAGCTCCTATAATTCACCCCTCCACTTT.